The 16 T cell receptor beta chains below were found in one sample sequenced in a study of blood T cell repertoires in COVID-19. The protocol was immunoSEQ multiplex PCR, while the TCRdb copy is restricted to in-frame clones and leaves out a portion. This table has roughly 230,000 clones, around four fifths appearing once. Material for sequencing was peripheral blood. The receptors derive from a man aged 45-60 years with acute or convalescent COVID-19.

The rearrangement links TRBV27 to TRBJ1-5; D is uncertain. Germline V lookup: CDR1 MNHEY, CDR2 SMNVEV (reference sequence). Trimming left V 2 bases short and J 3 bases short, with 8 bases between. There are 14 residues in the CDR3. CDR3 amino acids: CASSLGQDNQPQHF. CDR3 in DNA: TGTGCCAGCAGTTTAGGTCAGGACAATCAGCCCCAGCATTTT.

This clone was counted between two and nine times. The chain couples TRBV3-1 (or the pseudogene TRBV3-2) to TRBJ1-2, with 9 bases matching TRBD1. Unmatched junction bases numbered 6, after V lost 4 bases and J lost 6 bases. There are 14 residues in the CDR3. From germline, CDR1 is LGHDT and CDR2 YNNKEL (reference sequence). This CDR3 is CASSPQGASHGYTF. CDR3 bases: TGTGCCAGCAGCCCACAGGGGGCTTCGCATGGCTACACCTTC.

This chain's CDR3 is CASSQGPGQGGRNTEAFF. The CDR3 bases are TGTGCCAGCAGCCAGGGCCCAGGACAGGGGGGGAGGAACACTGAAGCTTTCTTT. The gene calls are TRBV3-1 (or the pseudogene TRBV3-2) and TRBJ1-1; 10 bases map to TRBD1. Trimming removed 3 bases from V and 1 base from J; junction bases left unmatched: 11. The CDR3 contains 18 residues. Germline CDR1 LGHDT, CDR2 YNNKEL (reference sequence).

The J gene is TRBJ1-1, the V gene TRBV6-5; the D is unclear. CDR3 length: 13 residues. CDR1 MNHEY and CDR2 SVGAGI come from the germline V gene. V dropped 4 bases and J dropped 1 base, with 7 bases sitting between them. The CDR3 sequence: CASSSRGNTEAFF. CDR3 DNA sequence: TGTGCCAGCAGTTCCAGAGGGAACACTGAAGCTTTCTTT.

The chain uses TRBV3-1 (or the pseudogene TRBV3-2) and TRBJ1-2, with 8 bases that match TRBD1. J lost 7 bases, V lost 5 bases, and 12 bases had no gene match. The germline gives CDR1 LGHDT, CDR2 YNNKEL (reference sequence). The CDR3 totals 15 residues. The CDR3 DNA is TGTGCCAGCAGCACCCAATCCACAGGGGGGGCTGGCTACACCTTC. It translates to CASSTQSTGGAGYTF.

This sequence joins TRBV5-1 and TRBJ2-1, with D perhaps matching TRBD1 (6 bases). Looked up from germline, CDR1 is SGHRS and CDR2 is YFSETQ. CDR3 length: 15 residues. The V end lost 0 bases, the J end lost 7 bases, and 14 bases lay between the germline ends. CDR3 protein: CASSLGGIRGNEQFF. The CDR3 region has the DNA TGCGCCAGCAGCTTGGGTGGTATCAGGGGAAATGAGCAGTTCTTC.

The chain combines TRBV29-1 with TRBJ2-3; TRBD1 might be the D (6 bases). Germline CDR1 and CDR2: SQVTM and ANQGSEA. The CDR3 is 13 amino acids. V was shortened by 3 bases and J by 1 base, with 8 bases between the two germline ends. The CDR3 sequence is CSVDQGCTDTQYF. The CDR3 bases are TGCAGCGTTGACCAGGGGTGCACAGATACGCAGTATTTT.

The CDR3 here is CASSPQGRDTIYF. The CDR3 coding sequence is TGCGCCAGCAGCCCACAGGGTAGAGACACCATATATTTT. The rearrangement uses TRBV5-1 and TRBJ1-3, with a weak D call TRBD1 (6 bases). The ends were cut back, 4 bases at V and 8 bases at J, with 13 bases in the middle. Germline V CDR1 and CDR2: SGHRS, YFSETQ. The CDR3 spans 13 residues.

In this sample, this clone turned up once. The rearrangement joins TRBV28 to TRBJ1-2; D ambiguous. This CDR3 is built from 15 residues. V lost 4 bases and J lost 4, with 16 bases in between. Looked up from germline, CDR1 is MDHEN and CDR2 is SYDVKM. CDR3 residues: CASSSEKGGSYGYTF. DNA of the CDR3: TGTGCCAGCAGTTCGGAGAAGGGAGGGAGCTATGGCTACACCTTC.

The J gene is TRBJ2-1, the V gene TRBV21-1; TRBD1, as called in the table, went unchecked against the DNA. TRBV21-1 is tagged as a pseudogene. CDR3 size: 15 residues. CDR3 nucleotides: TGTGCCAGCAGCTCTTGGGGGGACAGGGAGAATGAGCAGTTCTTC. It translates to CASSSWGDRENEQFF.

The chain joins TRBV19 to TRBJ2-5; 12 positions match TRBD2. J gave up 6 bases and V 0 bases, and 20 bases lay outside the gene matches. Germline CDR1 is LNHDA and CDR2 is SQIVND (reference sequence). The CDR3 contains 21 residues. For the CDR3, the DNA is TGTGCCAGTAGTATAGACTCAACAAGGTCTAGCGGGAGGGTGGATTCGAAGACCCAGTACTTC. This gives the protein CASSIDSTRSSGRVDSKTQYF.

This rearrangement joins TRBV23-1 to TRBJ1-2; 8 bases align to TRBD1. TRBV23-1 is an open reading frame, and its role is uncertain. The CDR3 is made up of 15 amino acids. V was pared by 9 bases and J by 4 bases, with 13 bases of the junction left unmatched. The CDR3 nucleotides are TGCGCCAGAAATGGGACCCGGGACAGGAGCTATGGCTACACCTTC. Amino acids: CARNGTRDRSYGYTF.

This clone has only a few counts. This rearrangement joins TRBV19 to TRBJ1-1, with 7 bases that match TRBD1. This CDR3 is 15 amino acids long. J gave up 3 bases and V 6 bases, and 10 bases lay outside the gene matches. Germline V gene lookup returns CDR1 LNHDA and CDR2 SQIVND (reference sequence). CDR3 loop: CASREQGMIDTEAFF. The CDR3 bases are TGTGCCAGTAGGGAACAGGGGATGATCGACACTGAAGCTTTCTTT.

The chain employs TRBV7-8 and TRBJ1-5; D possibly corresponds to TRBD1 (5 bases). The CDR3 sequence is 14 residues long. The germline V gene encodes CDR1 SGHVS and CDR2 FQNEAQ. V lost 2 bases and J 0 bases, leaving 5 bases between the germline ends. The CDR3 DNA is TGTGCCAGCAGCTTAAGGGGTAGCAATCAGCCCCAGCATTTT. Residues: CASSLRGSNQPQHF.

The V call is TRBV13, the J call TRBJ1-2; tentative D call: TRBD1 (6 bases). The V end was cut by 0 bases, the J end by 10 bases, with 15 bases between. Looked up from germline, CDR1 is PRHDT and CDR2 is FYEKMQ (reference sequence). This CDR3 comprises 14 residues. The CDR3 DNA reads as TGTGCCAGCAGCTTAGGGGTGGACAGCTTCATCTACACCTTC. This gives the protein CASSLGVDSFIYTF.

The chain uses TRBV6-1 and TRBJ1-2; 8 nucleotides line up with TRBD1. Germline V CDR1 and CDR2: MNHNS, SASEGT. The CDR3 length is 15 residues. V dropped 2 bases and J dropped 3; count of bases not matched to a gene: 5. DNA of the CDR3: TGTGCCAGCAGTGAAACGGGACAGGCTTACTATGGCTACACCTTC. This translates into CASSETGQAYYGYTF.